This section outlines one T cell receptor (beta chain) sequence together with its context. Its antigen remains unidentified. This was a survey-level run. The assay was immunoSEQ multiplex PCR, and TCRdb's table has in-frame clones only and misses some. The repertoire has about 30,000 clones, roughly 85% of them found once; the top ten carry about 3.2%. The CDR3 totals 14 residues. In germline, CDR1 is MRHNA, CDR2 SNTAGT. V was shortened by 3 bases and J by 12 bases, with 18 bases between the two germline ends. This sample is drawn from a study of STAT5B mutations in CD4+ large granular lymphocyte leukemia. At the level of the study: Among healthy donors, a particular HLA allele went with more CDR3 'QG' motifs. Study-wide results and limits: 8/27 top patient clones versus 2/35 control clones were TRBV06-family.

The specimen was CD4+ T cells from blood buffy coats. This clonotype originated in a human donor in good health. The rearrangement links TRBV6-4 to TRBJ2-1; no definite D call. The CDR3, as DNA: TGTGCCAGCAGTGAACAGAAAGGTCCGGGCTGGCAGTTCTTC. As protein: CASSEQKGPGWQFF.